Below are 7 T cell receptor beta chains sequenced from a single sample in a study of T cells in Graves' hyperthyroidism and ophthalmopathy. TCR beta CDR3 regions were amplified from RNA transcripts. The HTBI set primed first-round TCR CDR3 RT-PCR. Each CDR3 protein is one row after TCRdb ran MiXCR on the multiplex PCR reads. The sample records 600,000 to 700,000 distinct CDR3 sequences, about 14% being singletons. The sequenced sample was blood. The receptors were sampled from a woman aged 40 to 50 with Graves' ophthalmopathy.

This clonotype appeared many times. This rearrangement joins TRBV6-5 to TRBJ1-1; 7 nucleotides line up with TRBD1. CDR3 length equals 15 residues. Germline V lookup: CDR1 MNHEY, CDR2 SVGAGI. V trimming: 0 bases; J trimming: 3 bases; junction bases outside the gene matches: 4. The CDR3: CASSYSTGLDTEAFF. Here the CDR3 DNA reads TGTGCCAGCAGTTACTCGACAGGGTTGGACACTGAAGCTTTCTTT.

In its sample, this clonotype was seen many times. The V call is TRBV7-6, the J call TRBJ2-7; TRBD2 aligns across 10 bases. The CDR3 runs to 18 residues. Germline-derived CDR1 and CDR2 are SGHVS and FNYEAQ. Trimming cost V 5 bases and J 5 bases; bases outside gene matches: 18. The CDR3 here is CASSPYGAGGPSGHEQYF. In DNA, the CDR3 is TGTGCCAGCAGCCCTTATGGAGCGGGAGGGCCCTCGGGCCACGAGCAGTACTTC.

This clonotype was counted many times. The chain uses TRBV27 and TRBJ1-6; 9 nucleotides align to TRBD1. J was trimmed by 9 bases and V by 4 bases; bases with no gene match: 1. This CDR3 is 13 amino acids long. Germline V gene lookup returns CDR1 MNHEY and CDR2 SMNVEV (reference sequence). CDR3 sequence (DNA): TGTGCCAGCAGTTGGACAGGGGCTTCACCCCTCCACTTT. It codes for CASSWTGASPLHF.

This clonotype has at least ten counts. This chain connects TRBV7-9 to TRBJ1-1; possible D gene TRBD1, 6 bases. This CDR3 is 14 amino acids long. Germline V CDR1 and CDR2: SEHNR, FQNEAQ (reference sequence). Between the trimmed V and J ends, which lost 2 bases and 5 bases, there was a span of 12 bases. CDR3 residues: CASSLPGEGTEAFF. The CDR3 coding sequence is TGTGCCAGCAGCTTACCAGGGGAGGGGACTGAAGCTTTCTTT.

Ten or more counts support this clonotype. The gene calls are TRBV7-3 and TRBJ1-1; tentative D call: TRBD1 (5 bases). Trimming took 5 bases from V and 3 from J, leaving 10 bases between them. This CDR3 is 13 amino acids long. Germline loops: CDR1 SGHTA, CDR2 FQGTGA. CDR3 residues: CASSDGTYTEAFF. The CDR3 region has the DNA TGTGCCAGCAGCGACGGGACCTACACTGAAGCTTTCTTT.

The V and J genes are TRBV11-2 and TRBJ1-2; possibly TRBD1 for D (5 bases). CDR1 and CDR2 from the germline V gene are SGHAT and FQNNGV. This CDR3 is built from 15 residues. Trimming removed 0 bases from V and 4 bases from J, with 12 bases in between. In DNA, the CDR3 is TGTGCCAGCAGCTTAGATCCGGCAGGGCTCTATGGCTACACCTTC. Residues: CASSLDPAGLYGYTF.

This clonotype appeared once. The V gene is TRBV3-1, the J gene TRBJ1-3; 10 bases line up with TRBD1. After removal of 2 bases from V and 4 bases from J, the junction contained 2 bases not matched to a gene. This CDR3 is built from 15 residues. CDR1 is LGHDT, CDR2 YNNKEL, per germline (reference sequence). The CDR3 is CASSQRDRGGNTIYF. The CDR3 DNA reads TGTGCCAGCAGCCAACGGGACAGGGGAGGAAACACCATATATTTT.